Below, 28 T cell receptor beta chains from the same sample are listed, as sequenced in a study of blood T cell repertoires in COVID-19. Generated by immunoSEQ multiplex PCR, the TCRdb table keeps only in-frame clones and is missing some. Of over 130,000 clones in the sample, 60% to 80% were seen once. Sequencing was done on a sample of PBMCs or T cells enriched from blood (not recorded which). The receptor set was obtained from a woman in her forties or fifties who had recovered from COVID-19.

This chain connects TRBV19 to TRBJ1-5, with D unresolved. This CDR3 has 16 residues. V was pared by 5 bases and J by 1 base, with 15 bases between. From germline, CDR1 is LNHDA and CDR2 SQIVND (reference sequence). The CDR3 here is CASSHTAGSSNQPQHF. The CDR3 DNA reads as TGTGCCAGTAGTCATACCGCGGGGTCAAGCAATCAGCCCCAGCATTTT.

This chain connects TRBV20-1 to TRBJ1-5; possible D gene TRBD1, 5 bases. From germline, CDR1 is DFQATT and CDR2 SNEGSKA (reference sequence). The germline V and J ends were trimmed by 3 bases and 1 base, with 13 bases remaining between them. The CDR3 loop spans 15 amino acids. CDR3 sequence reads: CSASGQGRSNQPQHF. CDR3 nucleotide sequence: TGCAGTGCTAGTGGGCAGGGTAGGAGCAATCAGCCCCAGCATTTT.

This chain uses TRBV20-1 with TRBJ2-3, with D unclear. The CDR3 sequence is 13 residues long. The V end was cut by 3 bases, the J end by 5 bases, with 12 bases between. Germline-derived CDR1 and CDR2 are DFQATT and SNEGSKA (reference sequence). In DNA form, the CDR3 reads TGCAGTGCTAGTATCCTGACGGGAGATACGCAGTATTTT. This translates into CSASILTGDTQYF.

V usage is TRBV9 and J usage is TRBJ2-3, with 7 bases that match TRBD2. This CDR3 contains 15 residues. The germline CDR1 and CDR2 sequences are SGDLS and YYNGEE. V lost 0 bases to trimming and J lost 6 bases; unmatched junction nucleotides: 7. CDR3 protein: CASSVAAGDSDTQYF. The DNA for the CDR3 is TGTGCCAGCAGCGTAGCGGCGGGGGATTCCGATACGCAGTATTTT.

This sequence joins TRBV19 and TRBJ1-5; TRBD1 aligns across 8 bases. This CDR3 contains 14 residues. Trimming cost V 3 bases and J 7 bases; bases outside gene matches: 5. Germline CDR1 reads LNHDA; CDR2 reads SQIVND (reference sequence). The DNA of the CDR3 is TGTGCCAGTAGTATCGGACAGGGCGGCCAGCCCCAGCATTTT. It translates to CASSIGQGGQPQHF.

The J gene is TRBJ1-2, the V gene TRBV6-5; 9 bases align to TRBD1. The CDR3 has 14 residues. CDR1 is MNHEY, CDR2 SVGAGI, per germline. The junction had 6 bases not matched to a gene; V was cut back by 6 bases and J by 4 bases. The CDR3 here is CASRYGQGIYGYTF. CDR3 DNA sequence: TGTGCCAGCAGATACGGACAGGGGATCTATGGCTACACCTTC.

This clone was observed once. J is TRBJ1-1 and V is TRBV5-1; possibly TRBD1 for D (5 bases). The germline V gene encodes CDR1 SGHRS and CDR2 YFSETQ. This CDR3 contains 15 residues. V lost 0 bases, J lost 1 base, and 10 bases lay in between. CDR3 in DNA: TGCGCCAGCAGCTTGGGTTGGGGCCCGAACACTGAAGCTTTCTTT. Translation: CASSLGWGPNTEAFF.

The CDR3 DNA follows: TGTGCCAGCAGCTTAGGAGCCGCGAACACCGGGGAGCTGTTTTTT. This translates into CASSLGAANTGELFF. The chain uses TRBV11-2 and TRBJ2-2; no definite D call. Germline V gene data show CDR1 as SGHAT and CDR2 as FQNNGV. Trimming cost V 1 base and J 0 bases, with 6 bases left between them. This CDR3 region has 15 residues.

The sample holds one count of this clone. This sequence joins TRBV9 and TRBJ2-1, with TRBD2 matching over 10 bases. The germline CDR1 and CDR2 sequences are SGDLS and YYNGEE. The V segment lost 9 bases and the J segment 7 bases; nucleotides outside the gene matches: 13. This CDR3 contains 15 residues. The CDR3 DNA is TGTGCCACCAGGCCCCCCCTAGCGGGAGATAATGAGCAGTTCTTC. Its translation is CATRPPLAGDNEQFF.

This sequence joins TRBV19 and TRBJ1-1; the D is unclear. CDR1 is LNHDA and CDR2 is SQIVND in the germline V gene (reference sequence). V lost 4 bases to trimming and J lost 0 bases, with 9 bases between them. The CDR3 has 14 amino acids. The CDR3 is CASSTGPMNTEAFF. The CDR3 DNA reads TGTGCCAGTAGTACAGGTCCGATGAACACTGAAGCTTTCTTT.

The CDR3 DNA sequence: TGTGCCAGCAGCTTAAATACAGGGGGCAATCAGCCCCAGCATTTT. It yields the protein CASSLNTGGNQPQHF. The V and J genes are TRBV7-9 and TRBJ1-5; 7 bases are shared with TRBD1. Germline assignment: CDR1 SEHNR and CDR2 FQNEAQ (reference sequence). The CDR3 totals 15 residues. With 2 bases clipped from V and 2 bases from J, the junction kept 3 bases outside the gene matches.

DNA of the CDR3: TGTGCCAGCAGCGTAGGGAGCGGGGGCTTCCAAGAGACCCAGTACTTC. It yields the protein CASSVGSGGFQETQYF. The chain recombines TRBV9 with TRBJ2-5; 8 bases fit TRBD2. Germline assignment: CDR1 SGDLS and CDR2 YYNGEE. CDR3 length: 16 residues. V dropped 0 bases and J dropped 1; count of bases not matched to a gene: 5.

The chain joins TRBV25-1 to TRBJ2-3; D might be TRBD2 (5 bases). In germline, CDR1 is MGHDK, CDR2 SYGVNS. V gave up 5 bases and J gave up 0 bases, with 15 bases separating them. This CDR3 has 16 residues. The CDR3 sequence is CASSTQRTTSTDTQYF. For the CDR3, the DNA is TGTGCCAGCAGTACCCAGCGGACCACTAGCACAGATACGCAGTATTTT. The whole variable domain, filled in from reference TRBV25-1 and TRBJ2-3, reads EADIYQTPRYLVIGTGKKITLECSQTMGHDKMYWYQQDPGMELHLIHYSYGVNSTEKGDLSSESTVSRIRTEHFPLTLESARPSHTSQYLCASSTQRTTSTDTQYFGPGTRLTVL.

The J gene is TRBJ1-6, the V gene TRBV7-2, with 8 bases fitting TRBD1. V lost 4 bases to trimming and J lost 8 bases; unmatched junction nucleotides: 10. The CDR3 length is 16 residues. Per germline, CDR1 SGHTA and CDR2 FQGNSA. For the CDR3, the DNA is TGTGCCAGCAGCTCGACTAACAGGGGGACTTATTCACCCCTCCACTTT. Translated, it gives CASSSTNRGTYSPLHF.

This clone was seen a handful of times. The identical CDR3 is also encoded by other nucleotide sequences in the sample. CDR3 region: CASSQGTSGSSYNEQFF. The CDR3 DNA reads TGTGCCAGCAGCCAAGGGACTAGCGGGAGCTCCTACAATGAGCAGTTCTTC. The rearrangement joins TRBV3-1 (or the pseudogene TRBV3-2) to TRBJ2-1, with 13 bases aligning to TRBD2. V was pared by 1 base and J by 0 bases, with 0 bases of the junction left unmatched. Germline CDR1 is LGHDT and CDR2 is YNNKEL (reference sequence). The CDR3 loop spans 17 amino acids.

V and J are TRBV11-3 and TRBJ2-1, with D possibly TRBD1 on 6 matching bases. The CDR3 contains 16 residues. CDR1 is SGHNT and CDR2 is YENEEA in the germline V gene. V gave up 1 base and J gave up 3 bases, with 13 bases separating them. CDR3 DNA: TGTGCCAGCAGCTTAGCAGCCTTAGGGGGCTACAATGAGCAGTTCTTC. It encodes CASSLAALGGYNEQFF.

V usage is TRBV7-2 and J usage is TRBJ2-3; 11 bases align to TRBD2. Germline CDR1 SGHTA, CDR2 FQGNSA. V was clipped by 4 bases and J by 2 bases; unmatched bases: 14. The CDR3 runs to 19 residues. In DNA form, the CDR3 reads TGTGCCAGCAGCTCTAGGGTGGTAGCGGGAGGGCGGAACACAGATACGCAGTATTTT. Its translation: CASSSRVVAGGRNTDTQYF.

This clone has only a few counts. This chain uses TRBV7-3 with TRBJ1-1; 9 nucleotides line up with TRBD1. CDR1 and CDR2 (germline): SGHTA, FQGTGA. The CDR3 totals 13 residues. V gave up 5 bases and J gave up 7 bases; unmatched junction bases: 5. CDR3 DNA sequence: TGTGCCAGCAGCCCACAGGGGGCGGGTGAAGCTTTCTTT. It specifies CASSPQGAGEAFF.

The DNA of the CDR3 is TGCGCCAGCAGCTTCAGGCTTCGCGCGGGAGAGGGCGATGAGCAGTTCTTC. It yields the protein CASSFRLRAGEGDEQFF. The V gene is TRBV5-1, the J gene TRBJ2-1; 7 bases agree with TRBD2. Looked up from germline, CDR1 is SGHRS and CDR2 is YFSETQ. The junction had 16 bases not matched to a gene; V was cut back by 2 bases and J by 8 bases. The CDR3 extends over 17 amino acids. The full variable domain, with the rest looked up from reference TRBV5-1 and TRBJ2-1, is KAGVTQTPRYLIKTRGQQVTLSCSPISGHRSVSWYQQTPGQGLQFLFEYFSETQRNKGNFPGRFSGRQFSNSRSEMNVSTLELGDSALYLCASSFRLRAGEGDEQFFGPGTRLTVL.

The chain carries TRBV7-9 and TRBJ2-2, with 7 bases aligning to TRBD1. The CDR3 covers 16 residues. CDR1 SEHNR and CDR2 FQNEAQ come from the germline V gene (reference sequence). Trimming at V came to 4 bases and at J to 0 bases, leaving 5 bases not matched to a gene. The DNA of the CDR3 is TGTGCCAGCAGCTACAGACAGGGACCGAACACCGGGGAGCTGTTTTTT. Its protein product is CASSYRQGPNTGELFF.

CDR3 residues: CASMGTGYYTGELFF. Here the CDR3 DNA reads TGTGCCAGTATGGGGACAGGGTACTACACCGGGGAGCTGTTTTTT. The chain carries TRBV19 and TRBJ2-2, with 9 bases identical to TRBD1. Germline-derived CDR1 and CDR2 are LNHDA and SQIVND (reference sequence). CDR3 length: 15 amino acids. V lost 7 bases and J lost 3; bases outside the gene matches: 6. Full variable domain (rest looked up from reference TRBV19 and TRBJ2-2): DGGITQSPKYLFRKEGQNVTLSCEQNLNHDAMYWYRQDPGQGLRLIYYSQIVNDFQKGDIAEGYSVSREKKESFPLTVTSAQKNPTAFYLCASMGTGYYTGELFFGEGSRLTVL.

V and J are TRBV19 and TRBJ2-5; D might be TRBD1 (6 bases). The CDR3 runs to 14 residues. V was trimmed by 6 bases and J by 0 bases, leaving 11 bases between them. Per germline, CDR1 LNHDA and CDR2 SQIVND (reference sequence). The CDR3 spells CASRDSLYQETQYF. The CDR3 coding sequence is TGTGCCAGTAGGGACAGTTTGTACCAAGAGACCCAGTACTTC.

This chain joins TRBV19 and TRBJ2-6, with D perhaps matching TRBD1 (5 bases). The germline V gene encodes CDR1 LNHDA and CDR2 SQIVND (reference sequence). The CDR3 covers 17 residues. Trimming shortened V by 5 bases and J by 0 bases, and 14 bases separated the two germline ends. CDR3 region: CASSPKTAISGANVLTF. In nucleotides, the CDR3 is TGTGCCAGTAGTCCGAAGACAGCGATCTCTGGGGCCAACGTCCTGACTTTC.

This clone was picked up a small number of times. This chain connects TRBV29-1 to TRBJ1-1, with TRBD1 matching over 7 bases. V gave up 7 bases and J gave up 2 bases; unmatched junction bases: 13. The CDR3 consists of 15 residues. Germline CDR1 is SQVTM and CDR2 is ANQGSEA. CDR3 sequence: CSARPQGGENTEAFF. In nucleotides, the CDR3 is TGCAGCGCCCGACCGCAGGGGGGAGAAAACACTGAAGCTTTCTTT. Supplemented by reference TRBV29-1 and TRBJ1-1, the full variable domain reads SAVISQKPSRDICQRGTSLTIQCQVDSQVTMMFWYRQQPGQSLTLIATANQGSEATYESGFVIDKFPISRPNLTFSTLTVSNMSPEDSSIYLCSARPQGGENTEAFFGQGTRLTVV.

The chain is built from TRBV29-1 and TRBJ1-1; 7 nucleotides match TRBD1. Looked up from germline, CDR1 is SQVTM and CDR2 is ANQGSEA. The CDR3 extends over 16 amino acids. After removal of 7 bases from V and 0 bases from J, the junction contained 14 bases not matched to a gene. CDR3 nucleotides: TGCAGCGCCGAAGGGGGCACCAGGTCCATGAACACTGAAGCTTTCTTT. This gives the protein CSAEGGTRSMNTEAFF.

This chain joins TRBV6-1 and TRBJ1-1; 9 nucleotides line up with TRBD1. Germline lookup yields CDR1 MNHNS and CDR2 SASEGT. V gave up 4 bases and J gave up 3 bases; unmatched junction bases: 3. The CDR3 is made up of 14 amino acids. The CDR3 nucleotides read TGTGCCAGCAGTGTGGACAGGGGAGACACTGAAGCTTTCTTT. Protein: CASSVDRGDTEAFF.

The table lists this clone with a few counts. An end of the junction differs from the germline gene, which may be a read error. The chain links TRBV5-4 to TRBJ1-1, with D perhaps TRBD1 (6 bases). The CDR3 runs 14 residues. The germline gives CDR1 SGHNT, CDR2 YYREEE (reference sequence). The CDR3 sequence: CASTLGASNTEAFF. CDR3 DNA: TGTGCCAGCACCTTGGGGGCTTCGAACACTGAAGCTTTCTTT.

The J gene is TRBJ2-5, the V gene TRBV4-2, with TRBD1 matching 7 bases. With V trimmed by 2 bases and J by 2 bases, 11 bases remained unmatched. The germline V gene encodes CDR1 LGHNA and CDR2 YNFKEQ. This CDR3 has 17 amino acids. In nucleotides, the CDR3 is TGTGCCAGCAGCCAATTCAAAACAGGGGCCGGGCAAGAGACCCAGTACTTC. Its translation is CASSQFKTGAGQETQYF.